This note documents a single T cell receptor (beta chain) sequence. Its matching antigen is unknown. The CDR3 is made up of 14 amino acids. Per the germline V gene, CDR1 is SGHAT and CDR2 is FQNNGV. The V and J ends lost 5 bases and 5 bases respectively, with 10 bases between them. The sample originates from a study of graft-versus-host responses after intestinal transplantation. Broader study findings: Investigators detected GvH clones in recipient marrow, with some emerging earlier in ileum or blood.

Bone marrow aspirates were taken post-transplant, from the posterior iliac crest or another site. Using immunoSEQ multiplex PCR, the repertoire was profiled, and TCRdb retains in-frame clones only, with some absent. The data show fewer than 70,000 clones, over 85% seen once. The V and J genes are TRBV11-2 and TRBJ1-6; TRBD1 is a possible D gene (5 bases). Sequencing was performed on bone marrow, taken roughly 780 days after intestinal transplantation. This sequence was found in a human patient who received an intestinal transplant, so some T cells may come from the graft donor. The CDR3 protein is CASSPRQNNSPLHF. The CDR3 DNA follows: TGTGCCAGCAGCCCGAGACAGAATAATTCACCCCTCCACTTT.